The present T cell receptor (beta chain) was sequenced within a study of OX40 agonist ivuxolimab in advanced cancers. Using immunoSEQ multiplex PCR, the repertoire was profiled, and TCRdb retains in-frame clones only, with some absent. This sample yields 70,000 to 85,000 clones, of which around 90% are seen a single time; roughly 4.9% belongs to the top ten. CDR1 and CDR2 (germline): SGHRS, YFSETQ. The CDR3 runs to 15 residues. The trim removed 4 bases at V and 0 bases at J, leaving 4 bases unmatched. There are a few counts of this clone. Sequenced here: CD4+ or CD8+ T cells sorted from blood, sampled in a trial of the OX40 agonist ivuxolimab. The chain joins TRBV5-1 to TRBJ2-1, with TRBD2 identical over 7 bases. The receptor was isolated from an adult with an advanced solid tumor such as melanoma, head and neck, liver or kidney cancer. The CDR3 loop reads CASSPTSDSYNEQFF. CDR3 DNA: TGCGCCAGCAGCCCAACTAGCGACTCCTACAATGAGCAGTTCTTC.